This TCR beta chain was captured by sequencing in a study of T-cell reconstitution after alpha-beta-depleted transplantation in children. General study points: One year post-transplant, T-cell counts and diversity were largely derived from T cells produced anew. It was reported that alpha-beta T cells came from several hundred expanded graft clones (about two months after transplant).

The germline CDR1 and CDR2 sequences are DFQATT and SNEGSKA (reference sequence). This CDR3 comprises 13 residues. V dropped 6 bases and J dropped 8 bases, with 17 bases sitting between them. This sample's TCRbeta library carried unique molecular identifier barcodes. MiXCR was run by TCRdb on the PCR reads, yielding one entry per CDR3 protein. This table holds 550,000 to 600,000 distinct CDR3 sequences, roughly 23% found once. Note on this clonotype: Its specificity is unknown.

This sequence was found in a boy under two years old who had a stem cell transplant for acute myeloid leukemia, so the T cells may come from the graft donor. The chain joins TRBV20-1 to TRBJ2-1; TRBD2 is a possible D gene (7 bases). Here the sequenced sample was PBMCs, mostly from graft donor cells, taken 360 days after TCRalphabeta/CD19-depleted stem cell transplant. The DNA for the CDR3 is TGCAGTGCACGTGGGGGGGCATGGGATGAGCAGTTCTTC. Its translation is CSARGGAWDEQFF.